This T cell receptor (beta chain) derives from a study of blood T cell repertoires in COVID-19. Here immunoSEQ multiplex PCR was the method, and the copy in TCRdb shows in-frame clones only, minus some. The sample consists of under 200,000 clones, over 80% of them appearing once. The junction had 2 bases not matched to a gene; V was cut back by 3 bases and J by 7 bases. The CDR3 has 13 amino acids. Germline CDR1 and CDR2: SGHAT and FQNNGV. The sample consisted of PBMCs or T cells enriched from blood (not recorded which). The clonotype was recovered from a woman in her fifties or sixties who had recovered from COVID-19. The chain couples TRBV11-2 to TRBJ2-1; 8 bases agree with TRBD1. The CDR3 DNA is TGTGCCAGCAGCTTCAACAGGGGGAATGAGCAGTTCTTC. This encodes CASSFNRGNEQFF.